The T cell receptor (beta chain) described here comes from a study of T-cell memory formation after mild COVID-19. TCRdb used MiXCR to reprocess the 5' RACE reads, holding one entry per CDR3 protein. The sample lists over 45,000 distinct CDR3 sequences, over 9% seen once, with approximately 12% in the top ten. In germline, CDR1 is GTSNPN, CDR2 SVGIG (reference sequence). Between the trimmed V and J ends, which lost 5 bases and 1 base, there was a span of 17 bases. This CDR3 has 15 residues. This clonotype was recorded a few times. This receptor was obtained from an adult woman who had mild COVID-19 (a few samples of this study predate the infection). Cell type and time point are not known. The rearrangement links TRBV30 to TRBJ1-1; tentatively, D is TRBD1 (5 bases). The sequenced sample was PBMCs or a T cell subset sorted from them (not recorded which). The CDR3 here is CAWAERVTANTEAFF. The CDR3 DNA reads TGTGCCTGGGCCGAGAGGGTGACAGCGAACACTGAAGCTTTCTTT.